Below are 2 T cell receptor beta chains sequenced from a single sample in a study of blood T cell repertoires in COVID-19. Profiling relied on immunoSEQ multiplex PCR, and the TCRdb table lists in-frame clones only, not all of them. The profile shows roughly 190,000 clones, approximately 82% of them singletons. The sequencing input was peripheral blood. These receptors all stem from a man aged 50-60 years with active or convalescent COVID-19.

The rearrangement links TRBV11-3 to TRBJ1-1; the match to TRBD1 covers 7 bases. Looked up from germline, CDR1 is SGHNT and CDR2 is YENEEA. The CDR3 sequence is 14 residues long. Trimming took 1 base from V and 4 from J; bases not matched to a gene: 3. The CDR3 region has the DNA TGTGCCAGCAGCTTAGGCAGGGGGTCCACTGAAGCTTTCTTT. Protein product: CASSLGRGSTEAFF.

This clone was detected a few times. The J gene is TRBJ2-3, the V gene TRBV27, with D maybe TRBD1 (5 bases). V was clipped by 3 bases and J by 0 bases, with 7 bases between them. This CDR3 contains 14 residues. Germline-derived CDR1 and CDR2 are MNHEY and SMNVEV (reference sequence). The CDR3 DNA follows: TGTGCCAGCAGTTTTGCAGGGAGCACAGATACGCAGTATTTT. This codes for CASSFAGSTDTQYF.